The 7 T cell receptor beta chains below all came from one sample that was sequenced in a study of blood T cells in healthy people across ages. The second PCR ran about 6 to 11 cycles with a sample-barcoded 5' primer and J-beta primers. TCRdb recomputed calls from the 5' RACE reads with MiXCR, one row per CDR3 protein. The sample holds around 1,700,000 distinct CDR3 sequences, 28% seen once. Material: blood. The receptors here all came from a woman between 25 and 40 years old in good health.

With regard to this clonotype: A much larger clone sits a single nucleotide away, making a read error possible. The CDR3, as DNA: TGTGCCAGCATTCCCAGGGGAAAGGGTGAGCAGTACTTC. This sequence encodes CASIPRGKGEQYF. V is TRBV6-5 and J is TRBJ2-7; perhaps TRBD1 as D (6 bases). There are 13 residues in the CDR3. V lost 7 bases to trimming and J lost 7 bases, with 17 bases between them. Germline lookup yields CDR1 MNHEY and CDR2 SVGAGI.

The chain links TRBV27 to TRBJ2-7; D is unresolved. The CDR3 runs to 13 residues. Germline CDR1 and CDR2: MNHEY and SMNVEV (reference sequence). V lost 2 bases to trimming and J lost 5 bases, with 10 bases between them. This CDR3 reads CASSLETAHEQYF. CDR3 nucleotides: TGTGCCAGCAGTTTAGAGACGGCCCACGAGCAGTACTTC.

The V call is TRBV10-3, the J call TRBJ1-6; TRBD1 matches at 7 bases. Germline CDR1 is ENHRY and CDR2 is SYGVKD. V gave up 3 bases and J gave up 10 bases; unmatched junction bases: 9. The CDR3 has 15 amino acids. CDR3 DNA: TGTGCCATCAGTGACCCGAGGGACAGCCGGTCACCCCTCCACTTT. It specifies CAISDPRDSRSPLHF.

The V and J genes are TRBV4-3 and TRBJ1-2; D gene unclear. V lost 0 bases and J lost 4, with 15 bases in between. There are 16 residues in the CDR3. CDR1 and CDR2 from the germline V gene are LGHNA and YSLEER. The CDR3 sequence is CASSQDIGRALYGYTF. For the CDR3, the DNA is TGCGCCAGCAGCCAAGATATTGGTCGGGCTCTCTATGGCTACACCTTC.

There are many counts of this clonotype. This CDR3 reads CASSFVAGLPDEQYF. CDR3 sequence (DNA): TGTGCCAGCAGTTTTGTAGCGGGCTTGCCCGACGAGCAGTACTTC. The chain carries TRBV12-3 or TRBV12-4 and TRBJ2-7; 7 bases align to TRBD2. V lost 3 bases to trimming and J lost 5 bases; unmatched junction nucleotides: 10. The CDR3 runs 15 residues.

For the CDR3, the DNA is TGCGCCAGCAGCTGGGGGTTAGGGACAGGGGGCTACAATGAGCAGTTCTTC. Its protein is CASSWGLGTGGYNEQFF. This chain connects TRBV5-1 to TRBJ2-1; 11 bases fit TRBD1. Germline V lookup: CDR1 SGHRS, CDR2 YFSETQ. This CDR3 comprises 17 residues. Germline trimming cut 3 bases from V and 3 bases from J; bases unmatched to any gene: 8.

This clonotype was seen once. V is TRBV7-8 and J is TRBJ2-4; D call uncertain. The assigned J gene may be wrong: the sequence end matches TRBJ2-7 better. The CDR3 loop spans 14 amino acids. Germline CDR1 SGHVS, CDR2 FQNEAQ. The DNA of the CDR3 is TGTGCCAGCAGCTTAGTAAAGGGCGGATACGAGCAGTACTTC. It specifies CASSLVKGGYEQYF.